These 20 T cell receptor beta chains share one sample of origin, sequenced in a study of early T cells in non-severe SARS-CoV-2 infection. TCRdb re-called the 5' RACE reads with MiXCR, one entry per CDR3 protein. Of approximately 110,000 distinct CDR3 sequences listed, about 15% are singletons. Input material: whole blood. The receptors derive from an adult who was a healthcare worker with PCR-confirmed SARS-CoV-2 infection or an uninfected control (not recorded which).

The chain carries TRBV20-1 and TRBJ2-4; 15 nucleotides align to TRBD2. With V trimmed by 7 bases and J by 7 bases, 14 bases remained unmatched. In germline, CDR1 is DFQATT, CDR2 SNEGSKA (reference sequence). The CDR3 is 17 amino acids. The CDR3 is CSVVGGTSGGPGNIQYF. The DNA for the CDR3 is TGCAGTGTCGTAGGAGGGACTAGCGGGGGGCCGGGGAACATTCAGTACTTC.

The chain is built from TRBV5-1 and TRBJ1-2; 8 bases fit TRBD1. CDR3 length: 15 residues. Per germline, CDR1 SGHRS and CDR2 YFSETQ. V gave up 3 bases and J gave up 5 bases; unmatched junction bases: 9. As DNA, the CDR3 is TGCGCCAGCAGCTCTGTAGGACAGGGTGAATATGGCTACACCTTC. Translated, it gives CASSSVGQGEYGYTF.

This chain links TRBV6-2 or TRBV6-3 with TRBJ2-1; 8 bases agree with TRBD2. CDR3 length: 15 amino acids. The V and J ends lost 7 bases and 6 bases, in that order; junction bases with no gene match: 11. CDR1 and CDR2 (germline): MNHEY, SVGEGT. The CDR3 spells CASKPFGTSLNEQFF. CDR3 sequence (DNA): TGTGCCAGCAAGCCATTCGGGACTAGTCTCAATGAGCAGTTCTTC.

This clonotype has just a few counts. J is TRBJ2-3 and V is TRBV29-1; 7 bases agree with TRBD1. V shed 7 bases, J shed 6 bases, and the junction held 16 bases outside the gene matches. The CDR3 has 15 residues. Germline values: CDR1 SQVTM, CDR2 ANQGSEA. CDR3 in DNA: TGCAGCGCTGACAAATCCGAGGGGGCGTCGGATACGCAGTATTTT. Amino acids: CSADKSEGASDTQYF.

This clonotype was counted a few times. This chain links TRBV3-1 with TRBJ2-2, with 8 bases that match TRBD2. Germline V gives CDR1 LGHDT, CDR2 YNNKEL (reference sequence). Unmatched junction bases numbered 6, after V lost 6 bases and J lost 3 bases. There are 15 residues in the CDR3. The CDR3 region is CASRQRGLYTGELFF. DNA of the CDR3: TGTGCCAGCAGGCAGCGGGGGCTCTACACCGGGGAGCTGTTTTTT. The variable domain in full, completed from reference TRBV3-1 and TRBJ2-2, reads DTAVSQTPKYLVTQMGNDKSIKCEQNLGHDTMYWYKQDSKKFLKIMFSYNNKELIINETVPNRFSPKSPDKAHLNLHINSLELGDSAVYFCASRQRGLYTGELFFGEGSRLTVL.

This clonotype was counted between two and nine times. The chain combines TRBV5-4 with TRBJ2-1, with 8 nucleotides matching TRBD2. The CDR3 contains 15 residues. V shed 0 bases and J 6 bases; nucleotides not matched to a gene: 5. The germline gives CDR1 SGHNT, CDR2 YYREEE (reference sequence). The CDR3 region is CASSLDSGTSNEQFF. DNA for the CDR3: TGTGCCAGCAGCTTGGACTCCGGGACTAGCAATGAGCAGTTCTTC.

This clonotype was counted many times. This chain connects TRBV14 to TRBJ2-5; 11 nucleotides align to TRBD2. The germline V gene has CDR1 SGHDN and CDR2 FVKESK. The CDR3 loop spans 14 amino acids. Unmatched junction bases numbered 1, after V lost 3 bases and J lost 4 bases. The DNA for the CDR3 is TGTGCCAGCAGCCAGACTAGCGGGGCAGAGACCCAGTACTTC. This translates into CASSQTSGAETQYF.

The rearrangement uses TRBV3-1 and TRBJ2-1; no firm D call. CDR1 LGHDT and CDR2 YNNKEL come from the germline V gene (reference sequence). With 6 bases removed from V and 10 bases from J, the gap between germline ends came to 16 bases. CDR3 length: 13 amino acids. For the CDR3, the DNA is TGTGCCAGCAGTCCTCTCCGCGGTGGGGAGCAGTTCTTC. Residues: CASSPLRGGEQFF.

This clonotype turned up a few times. This rearrangement joins TRBV11-2 to TRBJ2-2; D possibly matches TRBD1 or TRBD2 (5 bases each). Germline-derived CDR1 and CDR2 are SGHAT and FQNNGV. Deletions cut 3 bases from V and 4 bases from J, with 21 bases between. The CDR3 is 18 amino acids. In DNA, the CDR3 is TGTGCCAGCAGCTTCAGAAATTCAGGGACGACCGGCACCGGGGAGCTGTTTTTT. This sequence encodes CASSFRNSGTTGTGELFF.

This clonotype has more than one count but fewer than ten. The chain carries TRBV5-1 and TRBJ2-2, with D hard to call. The germline gives CDR1 SGHRS, CDR2 YFSETQ. Trimming left V 7 bases short and J 1 base short, with 14 bases between. There are 15 residues in the CDR3. CDR3 in DNA: TGCGCCAGCCGAAAAAACGGCTTGAACACCGGGGAGCTGTTTTTT. Its protein product is CASRKNGLNTGELFF.

This clonotype appeared a few times. The chain combines TRBV7-3 with TRBJ2-1; D perhaps matches TRBD1 (6 bases). CDR1 is SGHTA, CDR2 FQGTGA, per germline. This CDR3 has 13 amino acids. With 2 bases removed from V and 9 bases from J, the gap between germline ends came to 11 bases. The CDR3 DNA is TGTGCCAGCAGCTTAGGGACCAGGGGTGAGCAGTTCTTC. Its translation: CASSLGTRGEQFF. The variable domain in full, completed from reference TRBV7-3 and TRBJ2-1, reads GAGVSQTPSNKVTEKGKYVELRCDPISGHTALYWYRQSLGQGPEFLIYFQGTGAADDSGLPNDRFFAVRPEGSVSTLKIQRTERGDSAVYLCASSLGTRGEQFFGPGTRLTVL.

This clonotype showed up many times. The V and J genes are TRBV3-1 and TRBJ2-7, with D possibly being TRBD1 (6 bases). This CDR3 spans 13 amino acids. Germline V gene lookup returns CDR1 LGHDT and CDR2 YNNKEL (reference sequence). Between the trimmed V and J ends, which lost 4 bases and 5 bases, there was a span of 12 bases. The CDR3 region is CASSPTGTHEQYF. The CDR3 DNA sequence: TGTGCCAGCAGCCCAACCGGGACACACGAGCAGTACTTC.

This chain uses TRBV11-2 with TRBJ2-7, with TRBD2 as a possible D gene (5 bases). The CDR3 loop spans 14 amino acids. In germline, CDR1 is SGHAT, CDR2 FQNNGV. Trimming removed 1 base from V and 7 bases from J, with 14 bases in between. CDR3: CASSLGGFQREQYF. CDR3 DNA: TGTGCCAGCAGCTTAGGAGGGTTCCAGAGGGAGCAGTACTTC.

This clonotype has only a few counts. This chain uses TRBV6-1 with TRBJ1-2, with D tentatively TRBD1 (5 bases). This CDR3 has 14 amino acids. Trimming took 7 bases from V and 1 from J, leaving 13 bases between them. The V gene's germline CDR1 is MNHNS and CDR2 SASEGT. Written as DNA, the CDR3 is TGTGCCAGCACCCCCGACAGAGATAACTATGGCTACACCTTC. Amino acids: CASTPDRDNYGYTF.

In its sample, this clonotype was seen a few times. The rearrangement joins TRBV6-2 or TRBV6-3 to TRBJ2-5; the D gene is possibly TRBD1 (5 bases). Germline V gene data show CDR1 as MNHEY and CDR2 as SVGEGT. The CDR3 has 13 amino acids. V dropped 6 bases and J dropped 3 bases, with 11 bases sitting between them. CDR3 region: CASRAQGKETQYF. The CDR3 coding sequence is TGTGCCAGCAGAGCTCAGGGCAAAGAGACCCAGTACTTC.

A few counts support this clonotype. The chain is built from TRBV11-2 and TRBJ2-3, with D perhaps matching TRBD2 (5 bases). V was cut by 0 bases and J by 8 bases, with 15 bases left in between. CDR3 length: 15 residues. Germline lookup yields CDR1 SGHAT and CDR2 FQNNGV. CDR3 sequence: CASSLEVQVRGTQYF. Here the CDR3 DNA reads TGTGCCAGCAGCTTAGAGGTTCAGGTCCGGGGTACGCAGTATTTT.

This clonotype was seen many times. The genes are TRBV7-9 and TRBJ2-1; 11 bases align to TRBD2. Trimming removed 3 bases from V and 2 bases from J; junction bases left unmatched: 0. The CDR3 totals 15 residues. Germline assignment: CDR1 SEHNR and CDR2 FQNEAQ (reference sequence). This chain's CDR3 is CASSFSGGAYNEQFF. The DNA for the CDR3 is TGTGCCAGCAGCTTTAGCGGGGGGGCCTACAATGAGCAGTTCTTC. The full variable domain, rest sourced from reference TRBV7-9 and TRBJ2-1, is DTGVSQNPRHKITKRGQNVTFRCDPISEHNRLYWYRQTLGQGPEFLTYFQNEAQLEKSRLLSDRFSAERPKGSFSTLEIQRTEQGDSAMYLCASSFSGGAYNEQFFGPGTRLTVL.

Written as DNA, the CDR3 is TGTGCCAGCAGTTTATTTGGAGGGGGGTACACCGGGGAGCTGTTTTTT. This gives the protein CASSLFGGGYTGELFF. The rearrangement uses TRBV12-3 or TRBV12-4 and TRBJ2-2; D may correspond to TRBD1 or TRBD2 (6 bases each). The V gene lost 2 bases and the J gene lost 3 bases, with 13 bases spanning the gap. The CDR3 has 16 amino acids.

The V gene is TRBV28, the J gene TRBJ2-2, with 9 positions matching TRBD1. Germline loops: CDR1 MDHEN, CDR2 SYDVKM. The CDR3 runs to 12 residues. The CDR3 DNA follows: TGTGGGACAGGGGCGATGACCGGGGAGCTGTTTTTT. As protein: CGTGAMTGELFF.

V usage is TRBV12-3 or TRBV12-4 and J usage is TRBJ1-5; D possibly corresponds to TRBD1 (5 bases). CDR3 length equals 14 residues. Trimming shortened V by 6 bases and J by 9 bases, and 18 bases separated the two germline ends. The DNA for the CDR3 is TGTGCCAGCAGAATGGGACTTCCCGAGGGGCCCCAGCATTTT. Its protein is CASRMGLPEGPQHF.